Listed below are T cell receptor beta chains from one sample, sequenced in a study of blood T cell repertoires in COVID-19. Here immunoSEQ multiplex PCR was the method, and the copy in TCRdb shows in-frame clones only, minus some. The table has a few hundred thousand clones, around 84% seen once; the top ten hold about 3.2%. The sample taken for sequencing was peripheral blood. Every receptor here comes from a woman under 30 with acute or convalescent COVID-19. The CDR3 runs from the conserved cysteine through the conserved F or W. D genes are given only for firm matches. Clone sizes are given selectively: once, few, many, or a class where the clone is expanded.

v_call,d_call,j_call,clone_size,cdr3_aa,cdr3_nt
TRBV7-9,TRBD1,TRBJ1-3,.,CASSPGQVASGNTIYF,TGTGCCAGCAGCCCAGGACAGGTTGCCTCTGGAAACACCATATATTTT
TRBV5-1,TRBD2,TRBJ2-1,.,CASSLGLAGEGVEQFF,TGCGCCAGCAGCTTGGGGCTAGCGGGAGAAGGGGTTGAGCAGTTCTTC
TRBV7-3,.,TRBJ1-1,.,CASSLTDTNTEAFF,TGTGCCAGCAGCTTAACCGACACAAACACTGAAGCTTTCTTT
TRBV5-6,.,TRBJ1-1,.,CASSLEVGVMNTEAFF,TGTGCCAGCAGTTTGGAGGTGGGCGTAATGAACACTGAAGCTTTCTTT
TRBV30,TRBD2,TRBJ2-1,.,CAWSVRGGSLSHEQFF,TGTGCCTGGAGTGTACGGGGCGGGAGTCTGTCCCATGAGCAGTTCTTC
TRBV7-9,TRBD1,TRBJ1-1,.,CASSLGSGTGSTEAFF,TGTGCCAGCAGCTTAGGATCTGGGACAGGGTCCACTGAAGCTTTCTTT
TRBV5-1,TRBD1,TRBJ2-7,.,CASSFVDRGAYEQYF,TGCGCCAGCAGCTTCGTGGACAGGGGGGCCTACGAGCAGTACTTC
TRBV28,TRBD1,TRBJ1-6,.,CASKTGTGVSPLHF,TGTGCCAGCAAAACCGGGACAGGGGTTTCACCCCTCCACTTT
TRBV12-3/TRBV12-4,.,TRBJ1-2,.,CASKRDSSGYTF,TGTGCCAGCAAAAGAGACAGTTCTGGCTACACCTTC
TRBV5-6,TRBD2,TRBJ2-7,.,CASSSLGWTSGNPYEQYF,TGTGCCAGCAGCTCCTTGGGCTGGACTAGCGGCAATCCCTACGAGCAGTACTTC
TRBV14,.,TRBJ2-7,.,CASSQVPGWGEQYF,TGTGCCAGCAGCCAAGTTCCGGGATGGGGAGAGCAGTACTTC
TRBV4-3,.,TRBJ2-2,.,CASSPWTDYTGELFF,TGCGCCAGCAGCCCATGGACAGACTACACCGGGGAGCTGTTTTTT
TRBV14,TRBD2,TRBJ2-3,.,CASSPRLAGAAQYF,TGTGCCAGCAGCCCCCGGTTAGCGGGAGCGGCGCAGTATTTT
TRBV27,.,TRBJ2-1,.,CASSASGPSYNEQFF,TGTGCCAGCAGTGCGAGCGGGCCCTCCTACAATGAGCAGTTCTTC
TRBV3-1/TRBV3-2,.,TRBJ1-2,.,CASSSYRHVERYGYTF,TGTGCCAGCAGCTCCTACCGACACGTTGAACGTTATGGCTACACCTTC
TRBV9,TRBD2,TRBJ2-1,.,CASSPGGASGSLKSRFF,TGTGCCAGCAGCCCAGGGGGGGCTAGCGGGAGCCTTAAGTCGCGGTTCTTC
TRBV14,.,TRBJ2-3,.,CASSQEAPRDTQYF,TGTGCCAGCAGCCAAGAGGCCCCCAGAGATACGCAGTATTTT
TRBV7-8,TRBD1,TRBJ1-5,.,CASTVGTVNQPQHF,TGTGCCAGCACCGTTGGGACAGTAAATCAGCCCCAGCATTTT
TRBV6-5,.,TRBJ1-5,.,CASSYSRGNQPQHF,TGTGCCAGCAGTTACTCGAGAGGGAATCAGCCCCAGCATTTT
TRBV7-9,TRBD1,TRBJ2-7,.,CASSTDRDILYEQYF,TGTGCCAGCAGCACTGACAGGGATATCCTCTACGAGCAGTACTTC
TRBV3-1/TRBV3-2,TRBD2,TRBJ2-3,few,CASSQVAPSSGRATDTQYF,TGTGCCAGCAGCCAAGTAGCCCCCTCTAGCGGGAGGGCCACAGATACGCAGTATTTT
TRBV28,TRBD2,TRBJ2-2,.,CASTPGGTNTGELFF,TGTGCCAGCACCCCCGGGGGGACGAACACCGGGGAGCTGTTTTTT
TRBV19,.,TRBJ2-1,.,CASSIGDSYNEQFF,TGTGCCAGTAGTATCGGGGACTCTTACAATGAGCAGTTCTTC
TRBV11-2,.,TRBJ2-1,.,CASSLSDPAVNNEQFF,TGTGCCAGCAGCCTATCGGACCCAGCGGTAAACAATGAGCAGTTCTTC
TRBV18,.,TRBJ1-1,.,CASSPTGLGDTEAFF,TGTGCCAGCTCACCTACAGGGTTGGGGGACACTGAAGCTTTCTTT
TRBV18,.,TRBJ1-4,once,CASSTTQGTTNEKLFF,TGTGCCAGCTCCACGACCCAGGGGACGACTAATGAAAAACTGTTTTTT
TRBV6-2/TRBV6-3,.,TRBJ2-1,.,CASSPFSARSSYNEQFF,TGTGCCAGCAGTCCCTTTTCCGCCAGAAGCTCCTACAATGAGCAGTTCTTC
TRBV28,.,TRBJ1-5,.,CASSFPSGAGNQPQHF,TGTGCCAGCAGTTTCCCATCAGGGGCCGGCAATCAGCCCCAGCATTTT
TRBV27,.,TRBJ2-3,.,CASSLLYSGTDTQYF,TGTGCCAGCAGTTTATTGTACTCTGGCACAGATACGCAGTATTTT
TRBV6-5,.,TRBJ1-2,few,CASSPTTPTGYGYTF,TGTGCCAGCAGCCCAACCACCCCCACAGGCTATGGCTACACCTTC
TRBV7-3,TRBD2,TRBJ2-2,.,CASSLRGILAENTGELFF,TGTGCCAGCAGCTTAAGGGGTATCCTAGCGGAGAACACCGGGGAGCTGTTTTTT
TRBV9,TRBD2,TRBJ2-1,once,CASSVGLADYNEQFF,TGTGCCAGCAGCGTAGGCCTAGCGGACTACAATGAGCAGTTCTTC
TRBV3-1/TRBV3-2,TRBD2,TRBJ2-3,.,CASNNWPSGSGTDTQYF,TGTGCCAGCAACAACTGGCCTAGCGGGAGCGGCACAGATACGCAGTATTTT
TRBV30,.,TRBJ1-1,.,CAWSQGIEAFF,TGTGCCTGGAGTCAGGGGATTGAAGCTTTCTTT
TRBV6-2/TRBV6-3,.,TRBJ1-3,.,CASSTGLSGNTIYF,TGTGCCAGCAGTACTGGGCTCTCTGGAAACACCATATATTTT
TRBV18,.,TRBJ1-2,few,CASSPDSDGYTF,TGTGCCAGCTCACCGGACAGCGATGGCTACACCTTC
TRBV30,TRBD1,TRBJ2-7,.,CAWRRTGDYEQYF,TGTGCCTGGAGACGGACAGGGGACTACGAGCAGTACTTC
TRBV2,TRBD1,TRBJ1-1,.,CASSERGRGSEAFF,TGTGCCAGCAGTGAAAGGGGCAGGGGGTCTGAAGCTTTCTTT
TRBV7-2,TRBD2,TRBJ2-3,.,CASSLGLADLDTQYF,TGTGCCAGCAGCTTGGGACTAGCGGACCTAGATACGCAGTATTTT
TRBV3-1/TRBV3-2,.,TRBJ1-5,.,CATKSGGKPQHF,TGTGCCACAAAGTCCGGGGGAAAGCCCCAGCATTTT
TRBV7-6,TRBD2,TRBJ2-7,.,CASSPWTSGDEQYF,TGTGCCAGCAGCCCCTGGACTAGCGGAGATGAGCAGTACTTC
TRBV5-1,.,TRBJ2-3,.,CASSLPTASTDTQYF,TGCGCCAGCAGCTTGCCGACAGCTAGCACAGATACGCAGTATTTT
TRBV4-3,.,TRBJ2-1,.,CASSQDRGWGGSYNEQFF,TGCGCCAGCAGCCAAGATCGCGGTTGGGGAGGTTCCTACAATGAGCAGTTCTTC
TRBV23-1,TRBD1,TRBJ1-5,.,CASSQDAPDRVWESNQPQHF,TGCGCCAGCAGTCAGGACGCCCCGGACAGGGTGTGGGAGAGCAATCAGCCCCAGCATTTT
TRBV6-2/TRBV6-3,TRBD1,TRBJ2-5,.,CASSYRDSQETQYF,TGTGCCAGCAGTTACAGGGACAGCCAAGAGACCCAGTACTTC
TRBV7-2,.,TRBJ2-3,.,CASRKQPSRRSTTDTQYF,TGTGCCAGCAGGAAGCAACCGTCCCGGCGGAGCACCACAGATACGCAGTATTTT
TRBV7-9,.,TRBJ2-2,.,CASSPGLPGELFF,TGTGCCAGCAGCCCAGGCTTGCCCGGGGAGCTGTTTTTT
TRBV28,TRBD1,TRBJ2-7,.,CASSPPYGGQGDYEQYF,TGTGCCAGCAGTCCCCCCTATGGGGGACAGGGGGACTACGAGCAGTACTTC